These T cell receptor beta chains were read from a single sample in a study of T cells in Graves' hyperthyroidism and ophthalmopathy. In TCRdb, the multiplex PCR reads were re-called with MiXCR into one record per CDR3 protein. The sample yields 400,000 to 600,000 distinct CDR3 sequences, approximately 16% seen once. Material for sequencing was blood. The receptors were sampled from a woman aged 25-40 years with Graves' ophthalmopathy. Each CDR3 is given with its conserved first and last residue. Clone size is stated in some rows and not others, as once, few, many or a class when expanded.

J,size,V,length,CDR3
TRBJ1-5,.,TRBV28,18,CASSLWARGREFVGTQHF
TRBJ1-5,.,TRBV24-1,12,CATSSGNQPQHF
TRBJ2-1,.,TRBV2,14,CASMGGPGYNEQFF
TRBJ2-1,.,TRBV9,15,CASSVGLAGTNEQFF
TRBJ1-6,many,TRBV28,16,CASSSLPDRLGSPLHF
TRBJ2-7,.,TRBV4-3,15,CASSHMGQLLYEQYF
TRBJ2-1,few,TRBV3-1,15,CASSQGGPALDEQFF
TRBJ2-7,.,TRBV5-6,14,CASGPGTGFYEQYF
TRBJ2-3,.,TRBV20-1,14,CSGNSGLRTDTQYF
TRBJ1-6,many,TRBV6-1,14,CASSGQGDNSPLHF
TRBJ1-4,many,TRBV5-1,13,CASSQQGGEKLFF
TRBJ1-2,many,TRBV20-1,15,CSAQDRVREVYGYTF
TRBJ2-2,.,TRBV7-9,16,CASGRRQTRDTGELFF
TRBJ2-7,.,TRBV10-3,13,CAIGVQEGYEQYF
TRBJ2-7,many,TRBV20-1,16,CSAPPGLAAHSYEQYF
TRBJ2-1,many,TRBV5-1,15,CASSLEVTWTNEQFF
TRBJ2-1,many,TRBV18,14,CASSLLGGDNEQFF
TRBJ2-7,few,TRBV29-1,14,CSVEITSGSYEQYF
TRBJ1-2,many,TRBV4-2,14,CASSQDNPGNDYTF
TRBJ2-5,many,TRBV2,15,CASTSDLRRQETQYF
TRBJ1-1,many,TRBV30,13,CAWSLGLGTEAFF
TRBJ1-5,.,TRBV30,13,CAWSLQDNQPQHF
TRBJ2-3,many,TRBV28,13,CASRTSGQDTQYF
TRBJ1-5,many,TRBV20-1,15,CSASSRQENNQPQHF
TRBJ1-6,few,TRBV2,16,CASSEGQEGPNSPLHF
TRBJ2-3,few,TRBV13,19,CASSVTGTSGRAPHGTQYF
TRBJ1-2,.,TRBV27,14,CASSLQGLNYGYTF
TRBJ1-5,.,TRBV30,13,CAWNLGGNQPQHF
TRBJ2-1,.,TRBV24-1,12,CATGGPSNEQFF
TRBJ2-3,many,TRBV30,11,CAWKLGDTQYF
TRBJ1-2,few,TRBV29-1,11,CSVGGNGGYTF
TRBJ1-5,few,TRBV9,14,CASSGGQSRQPQHF